The 10 T cell receptor beta chains reported below all come from one sample, sequenced in a study of shared clonotypes between healthy human individuals. Sequenced by immunoSEQ multiplex PCR; TCRdb stores in-frame clones only, minus some. Among about 2.4 million clones listed, 90% to 95% were seen once. The sequencing sample was made of naive CD4+ T cells from PBMCs. Specified subset: CD45RA+ positively selected. These receptors all stem from a man between 18 and 29 years old in good health. Some clones in this sample may be carry-over from other donors' samples.

The CDR3 DNA is TGTGCCAGCAGCTCACTAGACAGGGCCGATGAGCAGTTCTTC. This encodes CASSSLDRADEQFF. The V gene is TRBV7-9, the J gene TRBJ2-1; 7 bases map to TRBD1. V lost 4 bases, J lost 8 bases, and 8 bases stayed unmatched. Germline CDR1 is SEHNR and CDR2 is FQNEAQ (reference sequence). The CDR3 consists of 14 residues.

CDR3 amino acids: CASSHTGNIQYF. The CDR3 DNA sequence: TGTGCCAGCTCACATACAGGAAACATTCAGTACTTC. V usage is TRBV18 and J usage is TRBJ2-4, with D maybe TRBD1 (5 bases). The CDR3 covers 12 residues. Germline V gene data show CDR1 as KGHSH and CDR2 as LQKENI. Trimming stripped 4 bases from V and 6 bases from J, with 7 bases between. Complete variable domain (other parts from reference TRBV18 and TRBJ2-4): NAGVMQNPRHLVRRRGQEARLRCSPMKGHSHVYWYRQLPEEGLKFMVYLQKENIIDESGMPKERFSAEFPKEGPSILRIQQVVRGDSAAYFCASSHTGNIQYFGAGTRLSVL.

This sequence joins TRBV27 and TRBJ1-1, with D possibly being TRBD1 (6 bases). Germline V gene data show CDR1 as MNHEY and CDR2 as SMNVEV (reference sequence). CDR3 length: 18 amino acids. Trimming cost V 1 base and J 4 bases, with 22 bases left between them. CDR3 residues: CASSLFGPGGISGTEAFF. In nucleotides, the CDR3 is TGTGCCAGCAGTTTATTTGGCCCCGGGGGCATTTCCGGCACTGAAGCTTTCTTT.

The rearrangement joins TRBV25-1 to TRBJ2-3, with 9 bases fitting TRBD1. Germline values: CDR1 MGHDK, CDR2 SYGVNS. The J segment lost 0 bases and the V segment lost 0 bases, leaving 7 bases of the junction unmatched. This CDR3 contains 18 residues. The CDR3: CASSEYRGTGSSTDTQYF. CDR3 in DNA: TGTGCCAGCAGTGAATATAGAGGGACAGGGTCTAGCACAGATACGCAGTATTTT.

The rearrangement uses TRBV6-1 and TRBJ2-1, with D perhaps matching TRBD1 (6 bases). The germline CDR1 and CDR2 sequences are MNHNS and SASEGT. This CDR3 region has 14 residues. V was shortened by 10 bases and J by 9 bases, with 22 bases between the two germline ends. CDR3 sequence reads: CAIPVRGSLREQFF. For the CDR3, the DNA is TGTGCCATCCCCGTCAGGGGCAGTCTGCGTGAGCAGTTCTTC.

This chain connects TRBV28 to TRBJ1-2; perhaps TRBD1 as D (6 bases). Trimming pared 6 bases from V and 4 bases from J, leaving 15 bases between. Germline V CDR1 and CDR2: MDHEN, SYDVKM. CDR3 length equals 14 residues. The CDR3 DNA is TGTGCCAGCAGCCCCAGGGGCCCTGCCTATGGCTACACCTTC. Amino acid sequence: CASSPRGPAYGYTF.

The V gene is TRBV5-1, the J gene TRBJ1-2, with a tentative D call TRBD1 (6 bases). CDR1 and CDR2 (germline): SGHRS, YFSETQ. This CDR3 has 14 residues. V was pared by 7 bases and J by 4 bases, with 17 bases between. The CDR3 nucleotides read TGCGCCAGCTCTGAAGGGGTAGGGGGCTATGGCTACACCTTC. This translates into CASSEGVGGYGYTF.

The J gene is TRBJ2-7, the V gene TRBV6-5; D gene uncertain. CDR3 length: 14 amino acids. CDR1 and CDR2 from the germline V gene are MNHEY and SVGAGI. Deletions cut 4 bases from V and 0 bases from J, with 10 bases between. CDR3 protein: CASSSPAVSYEQYF. The CDR3 nucleotides are TGTGCCAGCAGTTCCCCCGCGGTCTCCTACGAGCAGTACTTC.

The V and J genes are TRBV10-3 and TRBJ2-1, with D possibly TRBD2 on 6 matching bases. Germline CDR1 is ENHRY and CDR2 is SYGVKD. The V end lost 2 bases, the J end lost 4 bases, and 9 bases lay between the germline ends. This CDR3 comprises 14 residues. In DNA form, the CDR3 reads TGTGCCATCAGTGAGAGCGGGCTATACAATGAGCAGTTCTTC. This encodes CAISESGLYNEQFF.

The chain couples TRBV30 to TRBJ1-1; D not resolved. The CDR3 is 11 residues long. V lost 0 bases, J lost 11 bases, and 10 bases lay in between. Germline CDR1 and CDR2: GTSNPN and SVGIG (reference sequence). The CDR3 loop reads CAWSVYRGAFF. The CDR3, as DNA: TGTGCCTGGAGTGTATATCGAGGGGCTTTCTTT.